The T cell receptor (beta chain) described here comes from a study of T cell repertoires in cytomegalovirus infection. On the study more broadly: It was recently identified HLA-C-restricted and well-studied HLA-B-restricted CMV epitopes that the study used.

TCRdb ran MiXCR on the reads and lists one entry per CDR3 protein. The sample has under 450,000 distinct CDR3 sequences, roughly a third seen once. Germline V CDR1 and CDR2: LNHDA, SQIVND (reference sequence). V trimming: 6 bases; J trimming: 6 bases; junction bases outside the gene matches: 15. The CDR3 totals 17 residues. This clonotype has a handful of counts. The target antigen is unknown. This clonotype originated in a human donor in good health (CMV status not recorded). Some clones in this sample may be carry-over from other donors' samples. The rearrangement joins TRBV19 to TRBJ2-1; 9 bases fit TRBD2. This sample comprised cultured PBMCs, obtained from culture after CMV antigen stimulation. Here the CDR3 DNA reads TGTGCCAGTAGCCCCTCGCGGGGCGGGAGGGCGGCCAATGAGCAGTTCTTC. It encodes CASSPSRGGRAANEQFF.